Listed below are T cell receptor beta chains from one sample, sequenced in a study of early T cells in non-severe SARS-CoV-2 infection. From the 5' RACE reads, TCRdb called clonotypes with MiXCR, one entry per CDR3 protein. The sample includes around 78,000 distinct CDR3 sequences, around an eighth of them seen just once. The sequencing sample was made of whole blood. Source of these receptors: an adult who was a healthcare worker with PCR-confirmed SARS-CoV-2 infection or an uninfected control (not recorded which). CDR3s include the opening cysteine and the closing phenylalanine or tryptophan. D genes are given only for firm matches. Not every row has a clone size; where given, it reads once, few, many or a size class.

D | J | size | V | DNA | CDR3
. | TRBJ1-2 | few | TRBV6-5 | TGTGCCAGCAGTTACGATTCCAGGGGAAATGGCTACACCTTC | CASSYDSRGNGYTF
. | TRBJ2-7 | few | TRBV6-2/TRBV6-3 | TGTGCCAGCAGTTACTCAAGTGTATACGAGCAGTACTTC | CASSYSSVYEQYF
. | TRBJ1-2 | few | TRBV5-1 | TGCGCCAGCTCTGACGCTTTTTGGGATGGGGGCGCCGACTATGGCTACACCTTC | CASSDAFWDGGADYGYTF
TRBD1 | TRBJ2-7 | . | TRBV7-9 | TGTGCCAGCAGCTCCGCGGGACAGGGGTCCTACGAGCAGTACTTC | CASSSAGQGSYEQYF
. | TRBJ1-2 | few | TRBV19 | TGTGCCAGTAGTATGGGTATTAACTATGGCTACACCTTC | CASSMGINYGYTF
. | TRBJ2-5 | few | TRBV27 | TGTGCCAGCAGCACGAGCGAAGAGACCCAGTACTTC | CASSTSEETQYF
. | TRBJ1-2 | . | TRBV20-1 | TGCAGTGCTAGCCGACAGGCTAGTAACTATGGCTACACCTTC | CSASRQASNYGYTF
. | TRBJ2-5 | . | TRBV7-2 | TGTGCCAGCAGCCCAACAGGGGGGGTCGGAGAGACCCAGTACTTC | CASSPTGGVGETQYF
. | TRBJ1-1 | many | TRBV7-9 | TGTGCCAGCACCATAACCCCTGCAGGTCCTGAAGCTTTCTTT | CASTITPAGPEAFF
TRBD2 | TRBJ2-7 | few | TRBV6-5 | TGTGCCAGCAGCCTAGCGGGAAGCGACGAGCAGTACTTC | CASSLAGSDEQYF
. | TRBJ2-5 | . | TRBV20-1 | TGCAGTGCTAGGGTGACAGACAACCAAGAGACCCAGTACTTC | CSARVTDNQETQYF
TRBD2 | TRBJ2-2 | few | TRBV7-3 | TGTGCCAGCAGCTCCCAATCCGGGGGGATTGCCGGGGAGCTGTTTTTT | CASSSQSGGIAGELFF
. | TRBJ2-7 | few | TRBV19 | TGTGCCAGTAGTATAGGGGCCAGCGAGCAGTACTTC | CASSIGASEQYF
. | TRBJ2-3 | few | TRBV7-3 | TGTGCCAGCAGCTTAGCCCTCGAAGGGCCGGGTGCAGATACGCAGTATTTT | CASSLALEGPGADTQYF
. | TRBJ1-1 | many | TRBV4-1 | TGCGCCAGCAGCCAAGGTTTTCGTACGAACACTGAAGCTTTCTTT | CASSQGFRTNTEAFF
TRBD1 | TRBJ2-7 | few | TRBV20-1 | TGCAGTGCTAGGGAGACAGGGAATGCCTACGAGCAGTACTTC | CSARETGNAYEQYF
TRBD2 | TRBJ2-1 | few | TRBV6-6 | TGTGCCAGCAGTCTCACCGGGGGACTAGTCGTCGATGAGCAGTTCTTC | CASSLTGGLVVDEQFF
. | TRBJ1-5 | . | TRBV15 | TGTGCCACCAGCAGGGACAGCTTCAATCAGCCCCAGCATTTT | CATSRDSFNQPQHF
TRBD2 | TRBJ2-1 | many | TRBV20-1 | TGCAGTGCTAAGAATAGCGGGGGGTACAATGAGCAGTTCTTC | CSAKNSGGYNEQFF
TRBD1 | TRBJ1-5 | . | TRBV4-1 | TGCGCCAGCAGCCAGGTGGCATGGGACAGTGATCAGCCCCAGCATTTT | CASSQVAWDSDQPQHF
TRBD2 | TRBJ2-3 | few | TRBV11-3 | TGTGCCAGCAGGGGCGGGGGGAGCGCAGATACGCAGTATTTT | CASRGGGSADTQYF
. | TRBJ1-6 | . | TRBV9 | TGTGCCAGCAGCGAGAGTGGTAGGAATTCACCCCTCCACTTT | CASSESGRNSPLHF
. | TRBJ1-1 | many | TRBV7-9 | TGTGCCAGCAGCTTAGGACAGCGAACGACTGAAGCTTTCTTT | CASSLGQRTTEAFF
. | TRBJ2-3 | . | TRBV18 | TGTGCCAGCTCCAATACACCAGATACGCAGTATTTT | CASSNTPDTQYF
. | TRBJ2-7 | many | TRBV2 | TGTGCCAGCAGTGAAATGGACGAGCAGTACTTC | CASSEMDEQYF
TRBD2 | TRBJ2-1 | . | TRBV29-1 | TGCAGCGCTTCCGGGACTAGCGGGAAGGTCAATGAGCAGTTCTTC | CSASGTSGKVNEQFF
. | TRBJ2-7 | . | TRBV19 | TGTGCCAGTAGTGGTGCTAACGGGATCTCCTACGAGCAGTACTTC | CASSGANGISYEQYF
. | TRBJ1-6 | . | TRBV7-3 | TGTGCCAGCAGCTCCCAGTCAAATTCACCCCTCCACTTT | CASSSQSNSPLHF
. | TRBJ1-1 | few | TRBV29-1 | TGCAGCTACAGGCTTACTGAAGCTTTCTTT | CSYRLTEAFF
TRBD1 | TRBJ1-5 | . | TRBV19 | TGTGCCAGTAGTCGGACAGGGGGTGCAAATCAGCCCCAGCATTTT | CASSRTGGANQPQHF
. | TRBJ1-2 | many | TRBV6-1 | TGTGCCAGCAGTGAAATACAGGGCTATGGCTACACCTTC | CASSEIQGYGYTF
. | TRBJ2-7 | . | TRBV15 | TGTGCCACCAGCAGAGATCTGGGCAGGGGCTACGAGCAGTACTTC | CATSRDLGRGYEQYF
. | TRBJ2-1 | many | TRBV7-9 | TGTGCCAGCAGCTCGGGGGCGGGAGTGAGCAATGAGCAGTTCTTC | CASSSGAGVSNEQFF
. | TRBJ1-1 | many | TRBV18 | TGTGCCAGCTCCCGTGAATTGAACACTGAAGCTTTCTTT | CASSRELNTEAFF
. | TRBJ2-2 | . | TRBV19 | TGTGCCAGTAGTAGAGGGGTCCGCACCGGGGAGCTGTTTTTT | CASSRGVRTGELFF
TRBD2 | TRBJ2-7 | many | TRBV11-2 | TGTGCCAGCAGCCAAGCGGGGCGCTCCTACGAGCAGTACTTC | CASSQAGRSYEQYF
. | TRBJ1-1 | . | TRBV6-1 | TGTGCCAGCAGTCCGCCCCGGGGACTTTACACTGAAGCTTTCTTT | CASSPPRGLYTEAFF
. | TRBJ1-1 | . | TRBV29-1 | TGCAGCGTTGGGGGGGCCGGAGGAGCAAACACTGAAGCTTTCTTT | CSVGGAGGANTEAFF
TRBD2 | TRBJ2-1 | few | TRBV7-9 | TGTGCCAGCAGCTTAGTAGTAGCGGGAGTTTCTGTTGAGCAGTTCTTC | CASSLVVAGVSVEQFF
. | TRBJ2-7 | . | TRBV12-3/TRBV12-4 | TGTGCCAGCAGTTTAGGGGTCAACTCCTACGAGCAGTACTTC | CASSLGVNSYEQYF
. | TRBJ2-6 | . | TRBV29-1 | TGCAGCGTTCCATCAAGGGGACCTAGCTCTGGGGCCAACGTCCTGACTTTC | CSVPSRGPSSGANVLTF
. | TRBJ2-2 | . | TRBV5-1 | TGCGCCAGCAGCTCGGGCCTACAGGGTTCTCCCGCCGGGGAGCTGTTTTTT | CASSSGLQGSPAGELFF
. | TRBJ1-6 | . | TRBV9 | TGTGCCAGCAGCGCCTCCGACCGGGCTTTTTCACCCCTCCACTTT | CASSASDRAFSPLHF
. | TRBJ2-6 | few | TRBV4-1 | TGCGCCAGCAGCCAAGGTCACTCAGCCGGGGCCAACGTCCTGACTTTC | CASSQGHSAGANVLTF
. | TRBJ2-3 | few | TRBV19 | TGTGCCAGTAGTATAGGTGGCTCAAGCGATACGCAGTATTTT | CASSIGGSSDTQYF
TRBD1 | TRBJ2-5 | many | TRBV2 | TGTGCCAGTCACCGGGACAGGGGACGAGAGACCCAGTACTTC | CASHRDRGRETQYF
. | TRBJ1-1 | . | TRBV4-1 | TGCGCCAGCAGCGGCCTTAGTTCGGCAGCTTTCTTT | CASSGLSSAAFF
. | TRBJ2-3 | . | TRBV18 | TGTGCCAGCTCACCACCGGGGGGTGCAGATACGCAGTATTTT | CASSPPGGADTQYF
. | TRBJ2-4 | many | TRBV6-6 | TGTGCCACCACCGACGGCCTGCCAAACATTCAGTACTTC | CATTDGLPNIQYF
TRBD2 | TRBJ2-2 | many | TRBV11-3 | TGTGCCAGCAGCTCGCGTAGCGGGAGGATCCTCGGCACCGGGGAGCTGTTTTTT | CASSSRSGRILGTGELFF
TRBD2 | TRBJ2-1 | many | TRBV20-1 | TGCAGTGCTAGAGGTACCGCACTAGCGGGAGTGGGCGATGAGCAGTTCTTC | CSARGTALAGVGDEQFF
. | TRBJ2-7 | many | TRBV29-1 | TGCAGCGTTGAAGGGGGGGGCGGCCCCTACGAGCAGTACTTC | CSVEGGGGPYEQYF
. | TRBJ2-5 | few | TRBV11-2 | TGTGCCAGCAGTTGGACAAGCCAAGAGACCCAGTACTTC | CASSWTSQETQYF
. | TRBJ1-2 | many | TRBV7-2 | TGTGCCAGCAGCTCCGGATTCTCTGGCTACACCTTC | CASSSGFSGYTF
TRBD2 | TRBJ2-1 | once | TRBV12-3/TRBV12-4 | TGTGCCAGCAGCAGGGCTAGCGGGATGTGGCGCTACAATGAGCAGTTCTTC | CASSRASGMWRYNEQFF
. | TRBJ1-2 | few | TRBV6-5 | TGTGCCAGCAGTGGCGGACTCAAGGGCAACAGGGATGGCTACACCTTC | CASSGGLKGNRDGYTF
. | TRBJ2-7 | many | TRBV27 | TGTGCCAGCAGTTCGGGACACTCTAGGTACGAGCAGTACTTC | CASSSGHSRYEQYF
. | TRBJ2-1 | many | TRBV7-3 | TGTGCCAGCAGCTTAAAATTTGGGGGGTTCAATGAGCAGTTCTTC | CASSLKFGGFNEQFF
. | TRBJ1-6 | many | TRBV7-9 | TGTGCCAGCAGCTCAGGGGTCGCCGTAAATTCACCCCTCCACTTT | CASSSGVAVNSPLHF